A single count supports the clone carrying this TCR beta chain. The sample originates from a study of blood T cell repertoires in COVID-19. The V and J ends lost 1 base and 2 bases respectively, with 12 bases between them. The CDR3 sequence is 16 residues long. Germline V CDR1 and CDR2: LGHDT, YNNKEL (reference sequence). Study processing details: Cell counts per sample came from amplifying reference gene primers. TCRdb's copy holds only in-frame clones and misses some; the assay was immunoSEQ multiplex PCR. The D gene and trimming were derived from the DNA, and the V and J assignments and clone size from that table. The data show about 140,000 clones, around 81% seen once.

The sample was peripheral blood. This TCR came from a human donor in a cohort sampled during active COVID-19. The chain joins TRBV3-1 (or the pseudogene TRBV3-2) to TRBJ1-3; D is ambiguous. CDR3 nucleotide sequence: TGTGCCAGCAGCCAAGGTTTCGTACAACCTGGAAACACCATATATTTT. This sequence encodes CASSQGFVQPGNTIYF.